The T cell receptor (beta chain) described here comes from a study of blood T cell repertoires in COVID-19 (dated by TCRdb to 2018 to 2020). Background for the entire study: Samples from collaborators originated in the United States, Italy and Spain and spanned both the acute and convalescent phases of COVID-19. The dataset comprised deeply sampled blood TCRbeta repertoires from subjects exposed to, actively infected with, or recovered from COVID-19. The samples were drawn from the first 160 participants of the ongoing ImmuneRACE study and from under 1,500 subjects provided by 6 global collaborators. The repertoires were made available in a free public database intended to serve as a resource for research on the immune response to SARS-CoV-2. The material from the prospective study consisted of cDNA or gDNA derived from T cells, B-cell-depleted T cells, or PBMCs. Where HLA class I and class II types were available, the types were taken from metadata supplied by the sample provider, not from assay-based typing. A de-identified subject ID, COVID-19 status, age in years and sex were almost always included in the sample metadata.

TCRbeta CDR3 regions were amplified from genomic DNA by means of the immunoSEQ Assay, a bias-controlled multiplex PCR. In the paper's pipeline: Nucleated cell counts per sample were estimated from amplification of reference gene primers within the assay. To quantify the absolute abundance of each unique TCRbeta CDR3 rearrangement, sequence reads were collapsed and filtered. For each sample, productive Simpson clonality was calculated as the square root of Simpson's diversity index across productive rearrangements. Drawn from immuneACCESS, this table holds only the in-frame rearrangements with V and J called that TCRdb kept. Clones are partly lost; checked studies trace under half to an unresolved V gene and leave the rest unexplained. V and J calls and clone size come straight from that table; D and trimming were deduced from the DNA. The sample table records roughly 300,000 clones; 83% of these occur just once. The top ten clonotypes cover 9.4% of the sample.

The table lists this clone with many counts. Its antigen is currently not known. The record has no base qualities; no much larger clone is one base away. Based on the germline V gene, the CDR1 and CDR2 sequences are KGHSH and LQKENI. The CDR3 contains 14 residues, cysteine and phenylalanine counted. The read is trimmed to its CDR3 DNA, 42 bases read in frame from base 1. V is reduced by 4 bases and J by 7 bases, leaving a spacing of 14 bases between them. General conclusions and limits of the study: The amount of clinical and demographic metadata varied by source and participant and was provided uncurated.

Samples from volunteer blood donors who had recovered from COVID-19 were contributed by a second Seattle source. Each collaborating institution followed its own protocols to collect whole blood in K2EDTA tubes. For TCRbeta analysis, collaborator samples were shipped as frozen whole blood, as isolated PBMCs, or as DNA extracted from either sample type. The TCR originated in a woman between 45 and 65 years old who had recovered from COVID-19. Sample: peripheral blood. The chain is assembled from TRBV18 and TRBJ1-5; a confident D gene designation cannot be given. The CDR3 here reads CASSRSGPDQPQHF. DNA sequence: TGTGCCAGCTCACGGAGCGGGCCTGACCAGCCCCAGCATTTT.